Listed here are 2 T cell receptor beta chains from one sample, sequenced in a study of blood T cells in healthy people across ages. A second PCR of about 7 to 11 cycles used a sample-barcoded 5' primer and a J-beta primer mix. MiXCR, applied by TCRdb to the 5' RACE reads, yields one record per CDR3 protein. In the table there are more than 900,000 distinct CDR3 sequences, almost 30% of which are singletons. This same sample was also taken into another study, of T cells of mothers and their children.

The sequencing input was blood. These receptors all come from a woman aged 40 to 55 in good health.

CDR3 sequence: CSAHQDSNQPQHF. The CDR3 DNA follows: TGCAGTGCACATCAAGACAGCAATCAGCCCCAGCATTTT. The chain links TRBV20-1 to TRBJ1-5; D call uncertain. The CDR3 is 13 residues long. Looked up from germline, CDR1 is DFQATT and CDR2 is SNEGSKA (reference sequence). V was clipped by 6 bases and J by 1 base, with 10 bases between them.

There are many counts of this clonotype. A much larger clonotype is one base distant, so this may be a read error. The chain has TRBV29-1 and TRBJ2-1; D is perhaps TRBD1 (5 bases). The DNA end is more similar to TRBJ2-7, so the J call may be wrong. The V gene's germline CDR1 is SQVTM and CDR2 ANQGSEA. This CDR3 is 14 amino acids long. CDR3 loop: CSVDRQGSYNEQYF. Written as DNA, the CDR3 is TGCAGCGTTGATCGTCAGGGCTCCTACAATGAGCAGTACTTC.